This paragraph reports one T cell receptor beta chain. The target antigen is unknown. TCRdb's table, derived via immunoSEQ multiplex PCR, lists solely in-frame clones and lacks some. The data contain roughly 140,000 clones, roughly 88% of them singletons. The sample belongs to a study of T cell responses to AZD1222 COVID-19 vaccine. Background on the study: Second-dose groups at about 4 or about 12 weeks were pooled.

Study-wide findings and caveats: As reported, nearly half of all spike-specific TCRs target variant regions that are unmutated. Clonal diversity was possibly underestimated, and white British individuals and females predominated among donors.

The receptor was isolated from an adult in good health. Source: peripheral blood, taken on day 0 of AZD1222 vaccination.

The CDR3 DNA reads TGTGCCAGCAGCCCCTTAGCGGGCGTAACCGGGGAGCTGTTTTTT. It translates to CASSPLAGVTGELFF. The chain is built from TRBV4-2 and TRBJ2-2, with 7 bases fitting TRBD2. Germline V lookup: CDR1 LGHNA, CDR2 YNFKEQ. The CDR3 is made up of 15 amino acids. With 4 bases clipped from V and 5 bases from J, the junction kept 7 bases outside the gene matches.